Shown below are 16 T cell receptor beta chains from a single sample sequenced in a study of control samples from healthy donors and cancer patients. The data were produced by immunoSEQ multiplex PCR, yet TCRdb's version contains in-frame clones alone and is incomplete. The sample holds some 28,000 clones, just under 90% seen once. The specimen was PBMCs. These receptors all stem from a woman aged 35 to 49 with lung cancer.

This clone was found a few times. The chain recombines TRBV6-1 with TRBJ2-2, with D tentatively TRBD1 (6 bases). The CDR3 is 15 residues long. Germline CDR1 and CDR2: MNHNS and SASEGT. V was clipped by 3 bases and J by 5 bases, with 13 bases between them. This CDR3 reads CASSDRQGWTGELFF. CDR3 nucleotides: TGTGCCAGCAGTGATCGGCAGGGGTGGACCGGGGAGCTGTTTTTT.

V usage is TRBV3-1 (or the pseudogene TRBV3-2) and J usage is TRBJ2-7; 7 positions agree with TRBD2. The germline CDR1 and CDR2 sequences are LGHDT and YNNKEL (reference sequence). V gave up 4 bases and J gave up 6 bases; unmatched junction bases: 9. The CDR3 consists of 14 residues. As DNA, the CDR3 is TGTGCCAGCAGCCCCGGGACGGCGGGGGTCGAGCAGTACTTC. Its protein is CASSPGTAGVEQYF.

This sequence joins TRBV18 and TRBJ1-5; 7 bases map to TRBD1. The germline V gene encodes CDR1 KGHSH and CDR2 LQKENI. With 3 bases clipped from V and 7 bases from J, the junction kept 12 bases outside the gene matches. The CDR3 is 16 residues long. The CDR3 nucleotides are TGTGCCAGCTCACCCACTCAGGGCAGGGGGAACCAGCCCCAGCATTTT. It encodes CASSPTQGRGNQPQHF. Variable domain in full (rest from reference TRBV18 and TRBJ1-5): NAGVMQNPRHLVRRRGQEARLRCSPMKGHSHVYWYRQLPEEGLKFMVYLQKENIIDESGMPKERFSAEFPKEGPSILRIQQVVRGDSAAYFCASSPTQGRGNQPQHFGDGTRLSIL.

This chain links TRBV30 with TRBJ1-2, with D perhaps matching TRBD1 (5 bases). Germline-derived CDR1 and CDR2 are GTSNPN and SVGIG (reference sequence). Trimming took 3 bases from V and 6 from J, leaving 11 bases between them. The CDR3 consists of 12 residues. CDR3 sequence: CAWSQGVDGYTF. In DNA form, the CDR3 reads TGTGCCTGGAGCCAAGGGGTTGATGGCTACACCTTC.

V is TRBV2 and J is TRBJ2-7; 7 nucleotides align to TRBD1. This CDR3 has 14 residues. Germline CDR1 is SNHLY and CDR2 is FYNNEI. Trimming at V came to 2 bases and at J to 3 bases, leaving 4 bases not matched to a gene. This CDR3 is CASSERGQIYEQYF. Written as DNA, the CDR3 is TGTGCCAGCAGTGAAAGGGGACAGATCTACGAGCAGTACTTC.

The chain couples TRBV30 to TRBJ1-5, with D unresolved. Germline V gene sequence: CDR1 GTSNPN, CDR2 SVGIG (reference sequence). The CDR3 runs 13 residues. The V end was cut by 3 bases, the J end by 3 bases, with 9 bases between. The CDR3 here is CAWSLANNQPQHF. The CDR3 region has the DNA TGTGCCTGGAGCCTTGCGAACAATCAGCCCCAGCATTTT.

The chain employs TRBV19 and TRBJ1-1; D unresolved. CDR3 length: 13 residues. Germline loops: CDR1 LNHDA, CDR2 SQIVND (reference sequence). Deletions cut 3 bases from V and 6 bases from J, with 11 bases between. CDR3 nucleotides: TGTGCCAGTAGTATCGGACTGACGGCTGAAGCTTTCTTT. It is translated as CASSIGLTAEAFF.

The chain employs TRBV6-1 and TRBJ2-2; D ambiguous. Per the germline V gene, CDR1 is MNHNS and CDR2 is SASEGT. Trimming took off 3 bases at V and 8 bases at J, with 7 bases between the two ends. The CDR3 length is 12 residues. The CDR3 loop reads CASSDGLGELFF. CDR3 in DNA: TGTGCCAGCAGTGACGGTTTAGGGGAGCTGTTTTTT.

The chain is built from TRBV19 and TRBJ1-2; D remains ambiguous. Germline-derived CDR1 and CDR2 are LNHDA and SQIVND (reference sequence). The CDR3 spans 15 residues. V was cut by 8 bases and J by 4 bases, with 20 bases left in between. The CDR3 reads CASRREASLGYGYTF. In DNA, the CDR3 is TGTGCCAGTCGAAGGGAGGCCAGCCTGGGCTATGGCTACACCTTC. Full variable domain (rest looked up from reference TRBV19 and TRBJ1-2): DGGITQSPKYLFRKEGQNVTLSCEQNLNHDAMYWYRQDPGQGLRLIYYSQIVNDFQKGDIAEGYSVSREKKESFPLTVTSAQKNPTAFYLCASRREASLGYGYTFGSGTRLTVV.

CDR3 protein: CATSREQFNYGYTF. The CDR3 region has the DNA TGTGCCACCAGCAGAGAACAGTTTAACTATGGCTACACCTTC. The genes are TRBV15 and TRBJ1-2; no clear D. This CDR3 is 14 amino acids long. Trimming took 0 bases from V and 1 from J, leaving 6 bases between them. Germline V gives CDR1 LNHNV, CDR2 YYDKDF (reference sequence). Complete variable domain (other parts from reference TRBV15 and TRBJ1-2): DAMVIQNPRYQVTQFGKPVTLSCSQTLNHNVMYWYQQKSSQAPKLLFHYYDKDFNNEADTPDNFQSRRPNTSFCFLDIRSPGLGDTAMYLCATSREQFNYGYTFGSGTRLTVV.

Regarding this clone: At one of its ends the junction is not consistent with the germline gene, which may arise from a read error. V gene TRBV29-1 combines with J gene TRBJ2-1, with TRBD2 identical over 9 bases. Germline V gene lookup returns CDR1 SQVTM and CDR2 ANQGSEA. The CDR3 covers 12 residues. The CDR3 sequence: CSVELQAGGPIF. As DNA, the CDR3 is TGCAGCGTTGAACTCCAAGCGGGGGGCCCGATCTTC.

The chain joins TRBV6-6 to TRBJ1-1; D is unclear. CDR3 length: 14 amino acids. Germline CDR1 MNHNY, CDR2 SVGAGI (reference sequence). Trimming left V 5 bases short and J 1 base short, with 11 bases between. CDR3 nucleotide sequence: TGTGCCAGCAGTCCCAAGACATCGAACACTGAAGCTTTCTTT. Protein sequence: CASSPKTSNTEAFF.

V is TRBV24-1 and J is TRBJ2-1; no clear D. Germline CDR1 KGHDR, CDR2 SFDVKD. The CDR3 is made up of 16 amino acids. V lost 5 bases, J lost 1 base, and 14 bases lay in between. The CDR3 spells CATSAPSKDSYNEQFF. Written as DNA, the CDR3 is TGTGCCACCAGTGCCCCGAGCAAGGATTCCTACAATGAGCAGTTCTTC.

The genes are TRBV6-4 and TRBJ1-1; D not certain. The germline V and J ends were trimmed by 3 bases and 1 base, with 6 bases remaining between them. Per germline, CDR1 MRHNA and CDR2 SNTAGT. The CDR3 has 13 residues. The CDR3 DNA sequence: TGTGCCAGCAGTGATAAGGAGAACACTGAAGCTTTCTTT. Translating gives CASSDKENTEAFF.

The gene calls are TRBV19 and TRBJ1-1; weak D call: TRBD1 (5 bases). The CDR3 sequence is 14 residues long. V dropped 6 bases and J dropped 3 bases, with 14 bases sitting between them. The germline gives CDR1 LNHDA, CDR2 SQIVND (reference sequence). The CDR3 DNA follows: TGTGCCAGTAGCCTTGACAGTTACTACACTGAAGCTTTCTTT. Its translation is CASSLDSYYTEAFF.

This clone was observed a single time. The rearrangement joins TRBV6-5 to TRBJ2-7; tentatively, D is TRBD1 or TRBD2 (5 bases each). Between the trimmed V and J ends, which lost 7 bases and 2 bases, there was a span of 12 bases. The CDR3 covers 13 residues. Germline-derived CDR1 and CDR2 are MNHEY and SVGAGI. CDR3 residues: CASIGATPYEQYF. CDR3 in DNA: TGTGCCAGCATCGGGGCCACGCCCTACGAGCAGTACTTC.